The 30 T cell receptor beta chains presented below share a single source sample, sequenced in a study of T cell responses to AZD1222 COVID-19 vaccine. Some clones are missing from TCRdb's copy, which holds only in-frame ones; the method was immunoSEQ multiplex PCR. The sample carries about 94,000 clones, around 85% recorded once. The sequenced sample was peripheral blood, obtained 28 days after the second AZD1222 dose. The receptor source for this set is an adult who received the AZD1222 COVID-19 vaccine.

The chain carries TRBV30 and TRBJ2-3; weak D call: TRBD1 (6 bases). Germline CDR1 is GTSNPN and CDR2 is SVGIG (reference sequence). V lost 0 bases and J 6 bases, leaving 13 bases between the germline ends. The CDR3 runs to 14 residues. For the CDR3, the DNA is TGTGCCTGGAGTGTAGGGACACTCGGGGATACGCAGTATTTT. Its protein product is CAWSVGTLGDTQYF.

The V and J genes are TRBV5-8 and TRBJ1-1; perhaps TRBD1 as D (5 bases). Trimming took 4 bases from V and 8 from J, leaving 9 bases between them. This CDR3 comprises 11 residues. The V gene's germline CDR1 is SGHTS and CDR2 YDEGEE. The CDR3, as DNA: TGTGCCAGCAGCCTTTGGGGGGAAGCTTTCTTT. Translated, it gives CASSLWGEAFF.

This clone was detected a few times. The chain combines TRBV12-3 or TRBV12-4 with TRBJ2-7, with D perhaps matching TRBD1 (6 bases). Trimming took 6 bases from V and 8 from J, leaving 11 bases between them. This CDR3 has 11 amino acids. In nucleotides, the CDR3 is TGTGCCAGCAGCTCCGGACAGAAGCAGTACTTC. Translation: CASSSGQKQYF.

This chain uses TRBV6-5 with TRBJ2-2; D gene ambiguous. CDR1 MNHEY and CDR2 SVGAGI come from the germline V gene. The V end was cut by 6 bases, the J end by 10 bases, with 9 bases between. This CDR3 comprises 11 residues. CDR3 nucleotide sequence: TGTGCCAGCAGCCCGGCCGAGGAGCTGTTTTTT. Its translation: CASSPAEELFF.

The V call is TRBV6-6, the J call TRBJ2-1; 10 bases line up with TRBD2. The V gene end was trimmed by 5 bases and the J gene end by 7 bases; junction bases not matched to a gene: 2. Germline-derived CDR1 and CDR2 are MNHNY and SVGAGI (reference sequence). CDR3 length: 13 residues. CDR3 region: CASSEGLANEQFF. CDR3 nucleotide sequence: TGTGCCAGCAGTGAGGGACTAGCGAATGAGCAGTTCTTC.

On this clone: Other DNA sequences in the same sample also yield this CDR3. The chain combines TRBV19 with TRBJ2-1, with D uncertain. The V gene lost 2 bases and the J gene lost 1 base, with 3 bases spanning the gap. CDR1 and CDR2 from the germline V gene are LNHDA and SQIVND (reference sequence). The CDR3 runs 13 residues. CDR3 DNA sequence: TGTGCCAGTAGTATAAGATCCTACAATGAGCAGTTCTTC. As protein: CASSIRSYNEQFF. The full variable domain, completed using reference TRBV19 and TRBJ2-1, is DGGITQSPKYLFRKEGQNVTLSCEQNLNHDAMYWYRQDPGQGLRLIYYSQIVNDFQKGDIAEGYSVSREKKESFPLTVTSAQKNPTAFYLCASSIRSYNEQFFGPGTRLTVL.

V and J are TRBV2 and TRBJ1-4, with D possibly matching TRBD1 (5 bases). This CDR3 contains 13 residues. Per germline, CDR1 SNHLY and CDR2 FYNNEI. Trimming cost V 6 bases and J 4 bases, with 9 bases left between them. CDR3 DNA: TGTGCCAGCAGATCAGGGTTTAATGAAAAACTGTTTTTT. It is translated as CASRSGFNEKLFF.

This clone came up once. This chain links TRBV5-6 with TRBJ2-1; D not certain. The germline V gene encodes CDR1 SGHDT and CDR2 YYEEEE. Trimming left V 5 bases short and J 7 bases short, with 10 bases between. The CDR3 length is 12 residues. CDR3 region: CASRSAGNEQFF. Here the CDR3 DNA reads TGTGCCAGCAGAAGTGCCGGGAATGAGCAGTTCTTC.

The sample holds a few counts of this clone. The chain recombines TRBV19 with TRBJ1-2; the D gene is possibly TRBD1 (6 bases). With 3 bases removed from V and 5 bases from J, the gap between germline ends came to 16 bases. Germline V gene data show CDR1 as LNHDA and CDR2 as SQIVND (reference sequence). This CDR3 has 15 residues. DNA of the CDR3: TGTGCCAGTAGTATCTTTAGGGGGGACTCATATGGCTACACCTTC. Its translation: CASSIFRGDSYGYTF.

V gene TRBV27 combines with J gene TRBJ2-5, with D possibly matching TRBD2 (6 bases). The CDR3 consists of 16 residues. V was pared by 3 bases and J by 5 bases, with 19 bases between. Germline V lookup: CDR1 MNHEY, CDR2 SMNVEV (reference sequence). This CDR3 is CASSFGVAGRTETQYF. In nucleotides, the CDR3 is TGTGCCAGCAGTTTCGGTGTTGCAGGGAGGACGGAGACCCAGTACTTC.

V usage is TRBV7-6 and J usage is TRBJ1-2; 7 bases map to TRBD1. This CDR3 comprises 15 residues. CDR1 SGHVS and CDR2 FNYEAQ come from the germline V gene. V gave up 2 bases and J gave up 7 bases; unmatched junction bases: 10. This chain's CDR3 is CASSLSLTGTSGYTF. CDR3 coding DNA: TGTGCCAGCAGCTTATCCCTGACAGGGACTAGTGGCTACACCTTC.

For this clone: Other DNA sequences in the same sample also yield this CDR3. The J gene is TRBJ2-5, the V gene TRBV5-1, with TRBD1 as a possible D gene (5 bases). Trimming pared 0 bases from V and 2 bases from J, leaving 5 bases between. Germline assignment: CDR1 SGHRS and CDR2 YFSETQ. The CDR3 is 13 residues long. The CDR3 protein is CASSLEGQETQYF. Written as DNA, the CDR3 is TGCGCCAGCAGCTTGGAGGGGCAAGAGACCCAGTACTTC.

This clone was observed a single time. The gene calls are TRBV7-9 and TRBJ1-1; unclear D gene. CDR1 and CDR2 (germline): SEHNR, FQNEAQ (reference sequence). This CDR3 is 15 amino acids long. Trimming pared 7 bases from V and 3 bases from J, leaving 18 bases between. Here the CDR3 reads CASTPTGGIYTEAFF. The CDR3, as DNA: TGTGCCAGCACCCCTACGGGCGGAATTTACACTGAAGCTTTCTTT.

V usage is TRBV12-3 or TRBV12-4 and J usage is TRBJ1-2; D possibly corresponds to TRBD1 (6 bases). The ends were cut back, 3 bases at V and 7 bases at J, with 12 bases in the middle. This CDR3 is 13 amino acids long. The CDR3 nucleotides read TGTGCCAGCAGTTTTTCGAGGGGGTCTGGCTACACCTTC. It codes for CASSFSRGSGYTF.

This chain joins TRBV5-4 and TRBJ1-1; perhaps TRBD1 as D (5 bases). This CDR3 contains 14 residues. Germline V gene lookup returns CDR1 SGHNT and CDR2 YYREEE (reference sequence). Deletions cut 0 bases from V and 1 base from J, with 7 bases between. The CDR3 DNA reads as TGTGCCAGCAGCTTGGTGACAGAGAACACTGAAGCTTTCTTT. Translating gives CASSLVTENTEAFF.

The chain links TRBV7-9 to TRBJ1-6; 12 bases align to TRBD1. Germline V lookup: CDR1 SEHNR, CDR2 FQNEAQ (reference sequence). Germline trimming cut 5 bases from V and 7 bases from J; bases unmatched to any gene: 6. The CDR3 loop spans 16 amino acids. The CDR3 region has the DNA TGTGCCAGCAGCACCGGGACAGGGGGCTTCAATTCACCCCTCCACTTT. This gives the protein CASSTGTGGFNSPLHF.

This chain links TRBV27 with TRBJ1-1; 7 nucleotides align to TRBD1. Germline values: CDR1 MNHEY, CDR2 SMNVEV (reference sequence). The ends lost 8 bases at V and 3 bases at J; junction bases unmatched: 6. CDR3 length equals 13 residues. The CDR3 reads CASLRQGYTEAFF. The CDR3 bases are TGTGCCAGCCTAAGACAGGGCTACACTGAAGCTTTCTTT.

This clone occurred a few times. This chain links TRBV6-5 with TRBJ2-7; possibly TRBD2 for D (6 bases). V lost 4 bases and J lost 5, with 15 bases in between. The CDR3 runs 14 residues. Per the germline V gene, CDR1 is MNHEY and CDR2 is SVGAGI. CDR3 sequence reads: CASSLSGTGHEQYF. In nucleotides, the CDR3 is TGTGCCAGCAGTTTGTCCGGGACTGGTCACGAGCAGTACTTC.

The chain is built from TRBV6-6 and TRBJ1-1; maybe TRBD1 (6 bases). Trimming removed 2 bases from V and 7 bases from J, with 14 bases in between. CDR3 length: 14 amino acids. CDR1 and CDR2 from the germline V gene are MNHNY and SVGAGI (reference sequence). CDR3 sequence: CASSYDSGGLEAFF. In DNA form, the CDR3 reads TGTGCCAGCAGTTACGACAGCGGGGGGCTTGAAGCTTTCTTT.

The chain employs TRBV10-3 and TRBJ2-1, with D possibly TRBD2 on 5 matching bases. This CDR3 spans 11 amino acids. The germline CDR1 and CDR2 sequences are ENHRY and SYGVKD. V shed 10 bases and J shed 6 bases, with 10 bases lying between them. CDR3 protein: CATHSANEQFF. CDR3 nucleotides: TGTGCCACTCATAGCGCCAATGAGCAGTTCTTC.

The genes are TRBV15 and TRBJ1-5; D gene uncertain. The CDR3 contains 18 residues. The V end lost 1 base, the J end lost 0 bases, and 16 bases lay between the germline ends. From germline, CDR1 is LNHNV and CDR2 YYDKDF (reference sequence). The CDR3 here is CATSRAGSLRHSNQPQHF. The CDR3, as DNA: TGTGCCACCAGCAGAGCAGGCAGTCTACGACATAGCAATCAGCCCCAGCATTTT.

This clone was seen only a few times. V is TRBV5-6 and J is TRBJ2-5, with D uncertain. The CDR3 is 15 amino acids. Trimming stripped 2 bases from V and 0 bases from J, with 11 bases between. CDR1 SGHDT and CDR2 YYEEEE come from the germline V gene. CDR3 sequence (DNA): TGTGCCAGCAGCTTCGGGCAGATCTACCAAGAGACCCAGTACTTC. The encoded protein is CASSFGQIYQETQYF. The full variable domain, with the rest looked up from reference TRBV5-6 and TRBJ2-5, is DAGVTQSPTHLIKTRGQQVTLRCSPKSGHDTVSWYQQALGQGPQFIFQYYEEEERQRGNFPDRFSGHQFPNYSSELNVNALLLGDSALYLCASSFGQIYQETQYFGPGTRLLVL.

The V and J genes are TRBV14 and TRBJ2-1; 12 bases fit TRBD1. The V and J ends lost 0 bases and 9 bases, in that order; junction bases with no gene match: 12. This CDR3 is 18 amino acids long. Germline CDR1 reads SGHDN; CDR2 reads FVKESK. The CDR3 DNA reads TGTGCCAGCAGCCAAGAACTTCTGGGACAGGGGGCCGCGGGTGAGCAGTTCTTC. Its protein product is CASSQELLGQGAAGEQFF.

The rearrangement links TRBV6-1 to TRBJ2-7; unclear D gene. This CDR3 is 13 amino acids long. The V end lost 0 bases, the J end lost 7 bases, and 10 bases lay between the germline ends. In germline, CDR1 is MNHNS, CDR2 SASEGT. The CDR3: CASSEAWASEQYF. CDR3 nucleotides: TGTGCCAGCAGTGAAGCTTGGGCGTCGGAGCAGTACTTC.

V usage is TRBV11-3 and J usage is TRBJ1-6; D is unresolved. Trimming left V 5 bases short and J 6 bases short, with 8 bases between. CDR3 length: 13 residues. CDR1 and CDR2 from the germline V gene are SGHNT and YENEEA. CDR3 in DNA: TGTGCCAGCAGCCTCGATCGTAATTCACCCCTCCACTTT. This gives the protein CASSLDRNSPLHF.

This chain joins TRBV10-2 and TRBJ2-1; unclear D gene. The V end lost 3 bases, the J end lost 5 bases, and 14 bases lay between the germline ends. CDR1 and CDR2 (germline): WSHSY, SAAADI. CDR3 length equals 15 residues. CDR3 DNA sequence: TGCGCCAGCAGTGATCTAGGGCAGAAAAACAATGAGCAGTTCTTC. This gives the protein CASSDLGQKNNEQFF.

As DNA, the CDR3 is TGTGCCACCCGAGGGGGAGAAGGAAACACCATATATTTT. The encoded protein is CATRGGEGNTIYF. The chain employs TRBV15 and TRBJ1-3, with D perhaps matching TRBD1 (6 bases). The CDR3 is 13 amino acids. CDR1 is LNHNV and CDR2 is YYDKDF in the germline V gene (reference sequence). V shed 8 bases and J shed 4 bases, with 12 bases lying between them.

The rearrangement joins TRBV3-1 (or the pseudogene TRBV3-2) to TRBJ2-3; maybe TRBD1 (6 bases). CDR3 length: 12 amino acids. Trimming pared 8 bases from V and 3 bases from J, leaving 9 bases between. The germline CDR1 and CDR2 sequences are LGHDT and YNNKEL (reference sequence). The CDR3 spells CASGQLTDTQYF. CDR3 nucleotides: TGTGCCAGCGGACAGTTGACAGATACGCAGTATTTT.

The chain carries TRBV5-6 and TRBJ1-2, with D unresolved. Trimming removed 5 bases from V and 7 bases from J, with 18 bases in between. The germline CDR1 and CDR2 sequences are SGHDT and YYEEEE. This CDR3 region has 14 residues. The DNA for the CDR3 is TGTGCCAGCAGAGTTGGGGAGGCGCTTCGTGGCTACACCTTC. It specifies CASRVGEALRGYTF.

This clone has more than one count but fewer than ten. The chain employs TRBV27 and TRBJ1-1; weak D call: TRBD1 (6 bases). Germline V gene lookup returns CDR1 MNHEY and CDR2 SMNVEV (reference sequence). CDR3 length equals 16 residues. The V end lost 2 bases, the J end lost 7 bases, and 20 bases lay between the germline ends. The DNA of the CDR3 is TGTGCCAGCAGTTTAAGTTATGGGGGGCATAGGGGTGAAGCTTTCTTT. It encodes CASSLSYGGHRGEAFF.